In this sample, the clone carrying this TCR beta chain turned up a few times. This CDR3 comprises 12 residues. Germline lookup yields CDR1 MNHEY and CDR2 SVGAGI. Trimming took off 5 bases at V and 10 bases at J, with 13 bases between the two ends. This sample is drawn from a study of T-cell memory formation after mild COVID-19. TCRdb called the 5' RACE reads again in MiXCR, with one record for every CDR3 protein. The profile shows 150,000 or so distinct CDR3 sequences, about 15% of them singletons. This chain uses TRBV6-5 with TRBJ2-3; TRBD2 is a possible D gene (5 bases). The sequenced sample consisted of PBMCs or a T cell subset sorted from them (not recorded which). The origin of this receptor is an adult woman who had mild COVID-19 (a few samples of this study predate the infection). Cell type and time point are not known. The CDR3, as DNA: TGTGCCAGCAGTCAAACCCTGGAGGCGCAGTATTTT. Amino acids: CASSQTLEAQYF.